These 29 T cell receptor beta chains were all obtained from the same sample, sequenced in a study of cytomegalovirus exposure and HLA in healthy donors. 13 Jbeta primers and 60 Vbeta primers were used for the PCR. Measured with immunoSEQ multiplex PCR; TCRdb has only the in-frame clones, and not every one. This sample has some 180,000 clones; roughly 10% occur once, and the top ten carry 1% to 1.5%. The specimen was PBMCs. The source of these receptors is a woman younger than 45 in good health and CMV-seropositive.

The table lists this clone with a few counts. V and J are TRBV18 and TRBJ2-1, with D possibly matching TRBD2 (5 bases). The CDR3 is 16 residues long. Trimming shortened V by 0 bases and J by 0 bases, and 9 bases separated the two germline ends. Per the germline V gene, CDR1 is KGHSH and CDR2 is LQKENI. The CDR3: CASSPPDTSSYNEQFF. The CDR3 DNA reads TGTGCCAGCTCACCACCCGACACTAGCTCCTACAATGAGCAGTTCTTC. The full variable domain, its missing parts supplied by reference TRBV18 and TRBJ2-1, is NAGVMQNPRHLVRRRGQEARLRCSPMKGHSHVYWYRQLPEEGLKFMVYLQKENIIDESGMPKERFSAEFPKEGPSILRIQQVVRGDSAAYFCASSPPDTSSYNEQFFGPGTRLTVL.

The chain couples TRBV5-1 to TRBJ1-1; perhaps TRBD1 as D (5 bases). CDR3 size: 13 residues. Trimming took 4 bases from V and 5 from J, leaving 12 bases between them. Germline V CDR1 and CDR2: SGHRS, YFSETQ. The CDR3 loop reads CASSRSGGTEAFF. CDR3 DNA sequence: TGCGCCAGCAGCCGTTCGGGGGGTACTGAAGCTTTCTTT.

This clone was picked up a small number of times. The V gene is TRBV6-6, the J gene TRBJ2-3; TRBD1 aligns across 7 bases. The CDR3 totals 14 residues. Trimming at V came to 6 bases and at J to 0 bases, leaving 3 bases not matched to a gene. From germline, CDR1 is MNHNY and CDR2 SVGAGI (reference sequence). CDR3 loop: CASRARGSTDTQYF. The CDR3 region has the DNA TGTGCCAGCAGGGCCAGGGGGAGCACAGATACGCAGTATTTT.

The CDR3 loop is CASSLVRLSGETGELFF. In DNA form, the CDR3 reads TGTGCCAGCAGCTTGGTGCGGCTTAGCGGGGAAACCGGGGAGCTGTTTTTT. This chain joins TRBV5-6 and TRBJ2-2; 8 bases match TRBD2. This CDR3 is built from 17 residues. After removal of 0 bases from V and 5 bases from J, the junction contained 9 bases not matched to a gene. Germline loops: CDR1 SGHDT, CDR2 YYEEEE.

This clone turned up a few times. The CDR3 is CASSSQGAQYF. CDR3 DNA: TGTGCCAGCAGCTCTCAGGGGGCCCAGTACTTC. The rearrangement uses TRBV7-8 and TRBJ2-5, with 7 bases matching TRBD1. Trimming removed 4 bases from V and 9 bases from J; junction bases left unmatched: 2. CDR3 length: 11 residues. The V gene's germline CDR1 is SGHVS and CDR2 FQNEAQ.

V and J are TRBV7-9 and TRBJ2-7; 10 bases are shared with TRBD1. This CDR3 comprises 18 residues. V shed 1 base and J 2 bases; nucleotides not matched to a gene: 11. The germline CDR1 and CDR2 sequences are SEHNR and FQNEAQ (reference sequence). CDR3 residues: CASSLVGTGAPLPYEQYF. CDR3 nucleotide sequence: TGTGCCAGCAGCTTAGTGGGGACAGGGGCTCCTTTACCCTACGAGCAGTACTTC.

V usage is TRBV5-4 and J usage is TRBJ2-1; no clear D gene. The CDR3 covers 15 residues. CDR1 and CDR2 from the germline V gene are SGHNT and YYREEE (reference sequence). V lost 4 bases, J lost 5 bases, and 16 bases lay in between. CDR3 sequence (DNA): TGTGCCAGCAGCAAAGTCGTACCCCAGGACAATGAGCAGTTCTTC. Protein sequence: CASSKVVPQDNEQFF.

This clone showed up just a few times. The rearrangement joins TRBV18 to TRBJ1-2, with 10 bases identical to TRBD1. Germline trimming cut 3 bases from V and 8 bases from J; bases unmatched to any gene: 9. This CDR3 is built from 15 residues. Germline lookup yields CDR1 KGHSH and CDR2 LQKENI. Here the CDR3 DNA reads TGTGCCAGCTCACCCCTCGACAGGGGGCCCGTCGGCTACACCTTC. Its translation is CASSPLDRGPVGYTF.

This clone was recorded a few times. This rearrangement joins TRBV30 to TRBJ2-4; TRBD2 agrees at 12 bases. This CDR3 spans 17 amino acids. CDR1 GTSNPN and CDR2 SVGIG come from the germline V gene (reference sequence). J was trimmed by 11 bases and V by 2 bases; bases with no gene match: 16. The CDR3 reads CAWSPLLAGGPGLVQYF. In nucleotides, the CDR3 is TGTGCCTGGAGTCCCCTCCTAGCGGGAGGGCCCGGACTAGTTCAGTACTTC.

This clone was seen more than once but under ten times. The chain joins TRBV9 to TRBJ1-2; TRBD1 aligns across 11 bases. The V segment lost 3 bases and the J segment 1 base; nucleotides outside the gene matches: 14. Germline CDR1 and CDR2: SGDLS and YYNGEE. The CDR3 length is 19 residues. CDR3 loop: CASSGWRPGQGVNNYGYTF. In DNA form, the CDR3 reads TGTGCCAGCAGCGGATGGCGACCGGGACAGGGGGTTAATAACTATGGCTACACCTTC.

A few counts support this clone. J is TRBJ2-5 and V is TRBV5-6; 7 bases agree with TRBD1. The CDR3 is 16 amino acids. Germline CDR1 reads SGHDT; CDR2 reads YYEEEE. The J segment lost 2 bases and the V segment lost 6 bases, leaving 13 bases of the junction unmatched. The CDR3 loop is CASTLQGRWGQETQYF. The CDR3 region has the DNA TGTGCCAGCACGCTACAGGGGCGGTGGGGTCAAGAGACCCAGTACTTC.

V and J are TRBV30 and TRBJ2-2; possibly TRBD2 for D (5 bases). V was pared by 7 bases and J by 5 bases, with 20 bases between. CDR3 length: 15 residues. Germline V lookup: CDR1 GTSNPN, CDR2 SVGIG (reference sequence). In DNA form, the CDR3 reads TGTGCCTTCGCCACGAGGTTTGGGAGAACCGGGGAGCTGTTTTTT. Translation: CAFATRFGRTGELFF.

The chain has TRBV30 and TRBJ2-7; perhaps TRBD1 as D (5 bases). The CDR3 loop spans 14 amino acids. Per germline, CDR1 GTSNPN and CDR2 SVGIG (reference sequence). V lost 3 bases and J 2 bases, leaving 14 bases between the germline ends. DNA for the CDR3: TGTGCCTGGAGGGTAGTAATGGACACCTACGAGCAGTACTTC. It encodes CAWRVVMDTYEQYF.

CDR3 coding DNA: TGTGCCAGCAGCTTGGACAGGGGGTACGGCTACACCTTC. This codes for CASSLDRGYGYTF. The chain recombines TRBV5-4 with TRBJ1-2; 8 nucleotides agree with TRBD1. V gave up 0 bases and J gave up 8 bases; unmatched junction bases: 3. Germline V gene sequence: CDR1 SGHNT, CDR2 YYREEE (reference sequence). The CDR3 consists of 13 residues.

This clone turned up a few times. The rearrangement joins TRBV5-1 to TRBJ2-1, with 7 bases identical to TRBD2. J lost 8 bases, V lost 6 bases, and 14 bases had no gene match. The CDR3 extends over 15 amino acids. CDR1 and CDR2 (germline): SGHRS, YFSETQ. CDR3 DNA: TGCGCCAGCACACCGGCGGGAGCGGATCTCCATGAGCAGTTCTTC. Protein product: CASTPAGADLHEQFF. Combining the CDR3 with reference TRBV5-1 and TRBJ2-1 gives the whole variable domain KAGVTQTPRYLIKTRGQQVTLSCSPISGHRSVSWYQQTPGQGLQFLFEYFSETQRNKGNFPGRFSGRQFSNSRSEMNVSTLELGDSALYLCASTPAGADLHEQFFGPGTRLTVL.

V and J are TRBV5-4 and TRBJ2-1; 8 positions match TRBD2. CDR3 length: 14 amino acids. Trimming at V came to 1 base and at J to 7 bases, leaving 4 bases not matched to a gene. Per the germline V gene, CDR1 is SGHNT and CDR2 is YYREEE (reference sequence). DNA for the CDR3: TGTGCCAGCAGCTTGCCGGGAGGGGGAAATGAGCAGTTCTTC. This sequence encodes CASSLPGGGNEQFF.

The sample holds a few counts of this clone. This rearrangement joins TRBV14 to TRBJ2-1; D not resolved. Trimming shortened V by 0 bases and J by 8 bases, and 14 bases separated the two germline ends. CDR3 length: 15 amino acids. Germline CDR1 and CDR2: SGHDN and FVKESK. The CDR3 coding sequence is TGTGCCAGCAGCCAAGATGTAGTTAAAAGCGATGAGCAGTTCTTC. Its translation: CASSQDVVKSDEQFF.

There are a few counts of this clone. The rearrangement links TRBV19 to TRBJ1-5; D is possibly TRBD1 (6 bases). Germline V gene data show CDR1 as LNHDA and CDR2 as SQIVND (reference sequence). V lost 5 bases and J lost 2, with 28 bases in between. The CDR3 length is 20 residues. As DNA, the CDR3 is TGTGCCAGTAGTCCCCAGCTGGCGTCCGCAGGGGCTATCGGCAATCAGCCCCAGCATTTT. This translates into CASSPQLASAGAIGNQPQHF. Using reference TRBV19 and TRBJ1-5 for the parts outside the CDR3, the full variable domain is DGGITQSPKYLFRKEGQNVTLSCEQNLNHDAMYWYRQDPGQGLRLIYYSQIVNDFQKGDIAEGYSVSREKKESFPLTVTSAQKNPTAFYLCASSPQLASAGAIGNQPQHFGDGTRLSIL.

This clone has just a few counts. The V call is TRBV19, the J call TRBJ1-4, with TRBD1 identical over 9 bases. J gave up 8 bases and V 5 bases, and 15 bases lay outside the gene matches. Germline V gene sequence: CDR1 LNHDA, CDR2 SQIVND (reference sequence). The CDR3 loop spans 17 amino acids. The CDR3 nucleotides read TGTGCCAGTAGTTTAAGGGGACCGGGACAGGGACACGAAAAACTGTTTTTT. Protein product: CASSLRGPGQGHEKLFF.

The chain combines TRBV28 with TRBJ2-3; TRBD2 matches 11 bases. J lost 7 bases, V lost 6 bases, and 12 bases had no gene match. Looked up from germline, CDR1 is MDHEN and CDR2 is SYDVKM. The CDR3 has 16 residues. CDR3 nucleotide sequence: TGTGCCAGCAGATTAGCGGGAGGGGGGTCTATGTATACGCAGTATTTT. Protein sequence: CASRLAGGGSMYTQYF.

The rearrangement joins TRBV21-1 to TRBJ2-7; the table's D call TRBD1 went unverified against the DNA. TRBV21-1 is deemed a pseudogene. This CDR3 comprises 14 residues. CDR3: CASSEITGSYEQYF. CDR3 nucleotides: TGTGCCAGCAGCGAAATAACAGGGAGCTACGAGCAGTACTTC.

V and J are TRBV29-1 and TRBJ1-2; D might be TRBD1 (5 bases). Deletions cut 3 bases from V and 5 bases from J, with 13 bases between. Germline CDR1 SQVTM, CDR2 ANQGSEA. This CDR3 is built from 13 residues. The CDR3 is CSVDRVGRYGYTF. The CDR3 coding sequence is TGCAGCGTTGACAGGGTCGGCCGATATGGCTACACCTTC.

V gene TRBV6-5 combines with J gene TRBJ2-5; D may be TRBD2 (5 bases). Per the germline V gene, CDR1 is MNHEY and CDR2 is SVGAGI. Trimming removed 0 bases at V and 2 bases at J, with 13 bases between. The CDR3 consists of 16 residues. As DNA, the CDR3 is TGTGCCAGCAGTTACTCGGCTAGAGGGTATCAAGAGACCCAGTACTTC. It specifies CASSYSARGYQETQYF.

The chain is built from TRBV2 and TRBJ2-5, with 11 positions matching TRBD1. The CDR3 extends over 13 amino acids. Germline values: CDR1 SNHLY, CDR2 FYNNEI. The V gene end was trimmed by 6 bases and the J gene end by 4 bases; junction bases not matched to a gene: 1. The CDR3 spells CASRGQGVETQYF. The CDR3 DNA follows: TGTGCCAGCAGGGGACAGGGGGTAGAGACCCAGTACTTC.

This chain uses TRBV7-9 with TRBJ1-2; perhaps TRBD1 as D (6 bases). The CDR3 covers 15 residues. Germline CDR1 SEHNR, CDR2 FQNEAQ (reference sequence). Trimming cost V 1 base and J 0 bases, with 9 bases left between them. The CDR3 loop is CASSLVSGANYGYTF. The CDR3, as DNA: TGTGCCAGCAGCTTAGTTTCAGGGGCTAACTATGGCTACACCTTC.

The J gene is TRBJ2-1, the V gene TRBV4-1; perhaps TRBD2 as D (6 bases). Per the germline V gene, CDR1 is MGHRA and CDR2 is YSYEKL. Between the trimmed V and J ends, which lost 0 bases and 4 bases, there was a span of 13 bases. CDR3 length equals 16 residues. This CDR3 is CASSQEGLTSYNEQFF. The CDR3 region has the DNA TGCGCCAGCAGCCAAGAGGGACTGACTTCATACAATGAGCAGTTCTTC.

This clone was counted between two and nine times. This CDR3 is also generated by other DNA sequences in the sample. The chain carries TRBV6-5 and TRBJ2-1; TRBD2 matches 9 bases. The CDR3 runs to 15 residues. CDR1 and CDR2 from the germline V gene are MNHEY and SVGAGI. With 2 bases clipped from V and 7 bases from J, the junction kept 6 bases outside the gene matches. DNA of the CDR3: TGTGCCAGCAGTTACGATCCTAGCGGGAAGAATGAGCAGTTCTTC. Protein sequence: CASSYDPSGKNEQFF.

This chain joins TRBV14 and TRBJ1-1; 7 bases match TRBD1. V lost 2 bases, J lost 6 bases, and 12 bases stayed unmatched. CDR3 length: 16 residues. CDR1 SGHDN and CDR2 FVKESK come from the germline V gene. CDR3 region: CASSQLNEGALSEAFF. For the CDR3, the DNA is TGTGCCAGCAGCCAACTGAACGAGGGGGCATTATCTGAAGCTTTCTTT. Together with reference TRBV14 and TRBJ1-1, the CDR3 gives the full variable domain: EAGVTQFPSHSVIEKGQTVTLRCDPISGHDNLYWYRRVMGKEIKFLLHFVKESKQDESGMPNNRFLAERTGGTYSTLKVQPAELEDSGVYFCASSQLNEGALSEAFFGQGTRLTVV.

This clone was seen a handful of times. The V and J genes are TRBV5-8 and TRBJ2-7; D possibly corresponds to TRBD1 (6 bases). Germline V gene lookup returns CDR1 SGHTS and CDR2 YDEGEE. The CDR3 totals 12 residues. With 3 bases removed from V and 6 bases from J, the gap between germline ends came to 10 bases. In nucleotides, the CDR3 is TGTGCCAGCAGCTCATTCAGGGGCGAGCAGTACTTC. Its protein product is CASSSFRGEQYF.